The 21 T cell receptor beta chains given below trace back to one sample, sequenced in a study of cytomegalovirus exposure and HLA in healthy donors. Profiled with immunoSEQ multiplex PCR; TCRdb holds only in-frame clones, not every one. The sample lists around 250,000 clones, 90% occurring once. The sample was PBMCs. The source is a woman aged 18-29 years in good health and CMV-seronegative.

The genes are TRBV27 and TRBJ1-1, with 7 positions matching TRBD1. The CDR3 runs 15 residues. V trimming: 0 bases; J trimming: 2 bases; junction bases outside the gene matches: 3. Germline V gene sequence: CDR1 MNHEY, CDR2 SMNVEV (reference sequence). DNA for the CDR3: TGTGCCAGCAGTTTATCCGGGACAGCTAACACTGAAGCTTTCTTT. This encodes CASSLSGTANTEAFF.

V usage is TRBV7-9 and J usage is TRBJ1-4; the D gene is possibly TRBD1 (5 bases). Trimming shortened V by 1 base and J by 7 bases, and 13 bases separated the two germline ends. The V gene's germline CDR1 is SEHNR and CDR2 FQNEAQ (reference sequence). This CDR3 comprises 15 residues. The CDR3 sequence: CASSLGGGKVEKLFF. CDR3 coding DNA: TGTGCCAGCAGCTTAGGTGGGGGGAAAGTTGAAAAACTGTTTTTT.

This rearrangement joins TRBV11-2 to TRBJ1-3, with 9 bases matching TRBD1. V trimming: 0 bases; J trimming: 8 bases; junction bases outside the gene matches: 2. Germline CDR1 SGHAT, CDR2 FQNNGV. The CDR3 is 14 amino acids. The CDR3 here is CASSLEGQGDTIYF. The CDR3 DNA is TGTGCCAGCAGCTTAGAGGGACAGGGTGACACCATATATTTT.

This chain's CDR3 is CASSLVGQNEQYV. DNA for the CDR3: TGTGCCAGCAGCTTAGTCGGACAGAACGAGCAGTACGTC. The chain joins TRBV7-2 to TRBJ2-7; D is possibly TRBD1 (6 bases). Germline-derived CDR1 and CDR2 are SGHTA and FQGNSA. The CDR3 extends over 13 amino acids. The ends were cut back, 1 base at V and 5 bases at J, with 9 bases in the middle.

The V call is TRBV30, the J call TRBJ1-6; weak D call: TRBD1 (6 bases). Germline lookup yields CDR1 GTSNPN and CDR2 SVGIG (reference sequence). The CDR3 is made up of 14 amino acids. The V end lost 3 bases, the J end lost 7 bases, and 13 bases lay between the germline ends. This CDR3 reads CAWSVRDKNSPLHF. The CDR3 coding sequence is TGTGCCTGGAGCGTCAGGGACAAAAATTCACCCCTCCACTTT.

The gene calls are TRBV6-6 and TRBJ1-2, with D uncertain. Trimming removed 6 bases from V and 4 bases from J, with 12 bases in between. This CDR3 contains 13 residues. Looked up from germline, CDR1 is MNHNY and CDR2 is SVGAGI (reference sequence). CDR3 sequence reads: CASRGQEVYGYTF. The CDR3 nucleotides read TGTGCCAGCAGAGGGCAGGAGGTCTATGGCTACACCTTC.

The chain employs TRBV13 and TRBJ2-1, with D tentatively TRBD2 (7 bases). The CDR3 consists of 15 residues. V lost 0 bases to trimming and J lost 6 bases, with 12 bases between them. Germline CDR1 PRHDT, CDR2 FYEKMQ (reference sequence). This CDR3 reads CASSLGGGATNEQFF. The CDR3 DNA reads as TGTGCCAGCAGCTTAGGAGGGGGGGCCACCAATGAGCAGTTCTTC.

This rearrangement joins TRBV6-5 to TRBJ1-1; TRBD1 might be the D (5 bases). The V gene's germline CDR1 is MNHEY and CDR2 SVGAGI. This CDR3 is 14 amino acids long. V was trimmed by 2 bases and J by 3 bases, leaving 10 bases between them. Here the CDR3 DNA reads TGTGCCAGCAGTTACCCAGGGAGGTACACTGAAGCTTTCTTT. The encoded protein is CASSYPGRYTEAFF.

The rearrangement uses TRBV5-1 and TRBJ2-5, with a tentative D call TRBD2 (5 bases). Trimming removed 4 bases at V and 6 bases at J, with 22 bases between. This CDR3 is 16 amino acids long. Per germline, CDR1 SGHRS and CDR2 YFSETQ. The CDR3 nucleotides read TGCGCCAGCAGCAGGAGGCAGGCAGAATCTCGACAGACCCAGTACTTC. Amino acids: CASSRRQAESRQTQYF.

This rearrangement joins TRBV2 to TRBJ1-1; D might be TRBD1 (6 bases). CDR3 length: 16 amino acids. The V end was cut by 4 bases, the J end by 4 bases, with 19 bases between. Germline CDR1 and CDR2: SNHLY and FYNNEI. CDR3: CASSGAGVRSGTEAFF. CDR3 sequence (DNA): TGTGCCAGCAGTGGGGCAGGGGTAAGGTCGGGCACTGAAGCTTTCTTT.

V gene TRBV5-1 combines with J gene TRBJ1-4; tentatively, D is TRBD1 (6 bases). Germline loops: CDR1 SGHRS, CDR2 YFSETQ. The V gene lost 4 bases and the J gene lost 0 bases, with 16 bases spanning the gap. This CDR3 comprises 17 residues. CDR3 DNA: TGCGCCAGCAGCACTGGACAGTTCCCTGCAACTAATGAAAAACTGTTTTTT. This sequence encodes CASSTGQFPATNEKLFF.

This chain joins TRBV14 and TRBJ2-2; the D gene is possibly TRBD2 (6 bases). This CDR3 region has 17 residues. The V end lost 1 base, the J end lost 1 base, and 13 bases lay between the germline ends. Germline values: CDR1 SGHDN, CDR2 FVKESK. The CDR3 reads CASSQGWGGVNTGELFF. The CDR3 nucleotides are TGTGCCAGCAGCCAAGGATGGGGCGGGGTGAACACCGGGGAGCTGTTTTTT.

This clone was observed once. This chain links TRBV7-2 with TRBJ2-5, with TRBD1 identical over 8 bases. Trimming at V came to 4 bases and at J to 7 bases, leaving 8 bases not matched to a gene. The germline CDR1 and CDR2 sequences are SGHTA and FQGNSA. This CDR3 has 14 amino acids. The CDR3 loop reads CASSSSQGVVTQYF. CDR3 nucleotide sequence: TGTGCCAGCAGCTCCTCACAGGGGGTTGTGACCCAGTACTTC. Combining the CDR3 with reference TRBV7-2 and TRBJ2-5 gives the whole variable domain GAGVSQSPSNKVTEKGKDVELRCDPISGHTALYWYRQSLGQGLEFLIYFQGNSAPDKSGLPSDRFSAERTGGSVSTLTIQRTQQEDSAVYLCASSSSQGVVTQYFGPGTRLLVL.

This clone was recorded once. The genes are TRBV6-5 and TRBJ1-3, with D hard to call. Trimming removed 2 bases at V and 6 bases at J, with 17 bases between. CDR1 and CDR2 (germline): MNHEY, SVGAGI. CDR3 length: 16 residues. CDR3 protein: CASSYGAAQPENTIYF. Written as DNA, the CDR3 is TGTGCCAGCAGTTACGGCGCAGCACAGCCGGAAAACACCATATATTTT.

The V gene is TRBV27, the J gene TRBJ2-5, with 7 bases aligning to TRBD1. Trimming at V came to 9 bases and at J to 4 bases, leaving 14 bases not matched to a gene. CDR1 MNHEY and CDR2 SMNVEV come from the germline V gene (reference sequence). There are 15 residues in the CDR3. The CDR3 sequence: CASNRQGPGGETQYF. For the CDR3, the DNA is TGTGCCAGTAACCGCCAGGGGCCAGGGGGAGAGACCCAGTACTTC.

The chain combines TRBV6-5 with TRBJ2-5, with 7 bases fitting TRBD2. The CDR3 has 15 amino acids. The germline CDR1 and CDR2 sequences are MNHEY and SVGAGI. Unmatched junction bases numbered 8, after V lost 5 bases and J lost 2 bases. The CDR3 coding sequence is TGTGCCAGCAGTCAGCCGGGGGGTATGCAAGAGACCCAGTACTTC. Translation: CASSQPGGMQETQYF.

This clone has a single count. The CDR3 sequence: CASLPGQNNEKLFF. The CDR3 nucleotides read TGTGCCAGTCTCCCGGGACAGAATAATGAAAAACTGTTTTTT. The chain recombines TRBV18 with TRBJ1-4, with 7 bases aligning to TRBD1. J gave up 4 bases and V 9 bases, and 8 bases lay outside the gene matches. The length of the CDR3 is 14 residues. The germline V gene encodes CDR1 KGHSH and CDR2 LQKENI.

The chain uses TRBV9 and TRBJ1-4; D gene ambiguous. Germline V gives CDR1 SGDLS, CDR2 YYNGEE. The germline V and J ends were trimmed by 1 base and 8 bases, with 15 bases remaining between them. The CDR3 contains 15 residues. CDR3 DNA sequence: TGTGCCAGCAGCGTATCCCCTAGGTGGGAGGAAAAACTGTTTTTT. Translating gives CASSVSPRWEEKLFF.

In this sample, this clone turned up a few times. The chain links TRBV5-6 to TRBJ2-2; D not resolved. Deletions cut 3 bases from V and 5 bases from J, with 11 bases between. Germline V gene sequence: CDR1 SGHDT, CDR2 YYEEEE. The CDR3 spans 14 residues. The CDR3 sequence: CASSSTRGTGELFF. DNA of the CDR3: TGTGCCAGCAGCTCAACACGCGGTACCGGGGAGCTGTTTTTT.

The chain joins TRBV7-2 to TRBJ1-1; D not certain. V lost 4 bases, J lost 0 bases, and 6 bases lay in between. The CDR3 is made up of 13 amino acids. The germline gives CDR1 SGHTA, CDR2 FQGNSA. CDR3 in amino acids: CASSSDMNTEAFF. The CDR3 nucleotides read TGTGCCAGCAGCTCCGACATGAACACTGAAGCTTTCTTT.

The chain joins TRBV15 to TRBJ2-7, with 9 bases aligning to TRBD1. This CDR3 contains 14 residues. V dropped 1 base and J dropped 4; count of bases not matched to a gene: 2. Germline assignment: CDR1 LNHNV and CDR2 YYDKDF (reference sequence). Written as DNA, the CDR3 is TGTGCCACCAGCAGAGGGGACAGGGCGTACGAGCAGTACTTC. It translates to CATSRGDRAYEQYF.